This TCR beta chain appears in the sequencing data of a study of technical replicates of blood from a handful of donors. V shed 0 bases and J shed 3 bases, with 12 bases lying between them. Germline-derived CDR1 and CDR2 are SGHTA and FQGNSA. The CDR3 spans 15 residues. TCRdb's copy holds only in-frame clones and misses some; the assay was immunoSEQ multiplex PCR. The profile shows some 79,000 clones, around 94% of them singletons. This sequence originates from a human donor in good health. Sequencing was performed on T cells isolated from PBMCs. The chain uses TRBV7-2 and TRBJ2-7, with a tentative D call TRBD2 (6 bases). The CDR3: CASSLAGGNRYEQYF. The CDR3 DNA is TGTGCCAGCAGCTTAGCTGGCGGGAACCGCTACGAGCAGTACTTC.